This record covers a single T cell receptor beta chain. Participant reports of clinical history set cohort assignment. Exposed participants came across a COVID-19 case within 2 weeks before study entry. TCRdb keeps only in-frame clones here, not all; method: immunoSEQ multiplex PCR. Altogether 350,000 to 450,000 clones are present, approximately 90% being singletons, with the ten largest covering 0.8% to 0.9%. The data originate from a study of blood T cell repertoires in COVID-19. The germline CDR1 and CDR2 sequences are SGHRS and YFSETQ. Trimming cost V 0 bases and J 1 base, with 10 bases left between them. There are 15 residues in the CDR3.

The V call is TRBV5-1, the J call TRBJ1-1; tentative D call: TRBD1 (5 bases). Input material: PBMCs or T cells enriched from blood (not recorded which). This clonotype was obtained from a woman aged 40 to 49 who had been exposed to COVID-19. The CDR3 sequence is CASSLGPGPNTEAFF. DNA for the CDR3: TGCGCCAGCAGCTTGGGGCCAGGGCCGAACACTGAAGCTTTCTTT.